These T cell receptor beta chains were read from a single sample in a study of T cell repertoires in cytomegalovirus infection. These receptors are not linked to any known antigen. Via MiXCR, TCRdb re-called the reads, giving one row per CDR3 protein. The data hold fewer than 1,000,000 distinct CDR3 sequences, with around 29% observed a single time. Sequenced here: cultured CD8+ T cells from PBMCs, sampled from culture after CMV antigen stimulation. The receptors shown here come from a human donor in good health (CMV status not recorded). Some clones in this sample may be carry-over from other donors' samples. CDR3s include the opening cysteine and the closing phenylalanine or tryptophan. The order of the fields is D gene, J gene, clone size, V gene, CDR3 protein, CDR3 DNA. D genes are given only for firm matches. Clone size is not always given. Where it is, it says once, few, many or a class for expanded clones.

D gene: -
J gene: TRBJ2-1
clone size: -
V gene: TRBV5-6
CDR3 protein: CASSLALGGPDEQFF
CDR3 DNA: TGTGCCAGCAGCTTGGCCTTGGGGGGGCCGGATGAGCAGTTCTTC

D gene: -
J gene: TRBJ1-3
clone size: few
V gene: TRBV28
CDR3 protein: CASSTSDGSSGNTIYF
CDR3 DNA: TGTGCCAGCAGTACCTCGGACGGGAGCTCTGGAAACACCATATATTTT

D gene: -
J gene: TRBJ1-2
clone size: few
V gene: TRBV12-3/TRBV12-4
CDR3 protein: CASSFGLAGPYGYTF
CDR3 DNA: TGTGCCAGCAGTTTTGGTTTAGCAGGGCCCTATGGCTACACCTTC

D gene: -
J gene: TRBJ1-6
clone size: -
V gene: TRBV7-6
CDR3 protein: CASTPQLYNSPLHF
CDR3 DNA: TGTGCCAGCACCCCCCAGCTCTATAATTCACCCCTCCACTTT

D gene: -
J gene: TRBJ2-4
clone size: -
V gene: TRBV6-1
CDR3 protein: CASSEALAKNIQYF
CDR3 DNA: TGTGCCAGCAGTGAAGCCTTAGCCAAAAACATTCAGTACTTC

D gene: -
J gene: TRBJ1-5
clone size: many
V gene: TRBV7-8
CDR3 protein: CASSPPRQFISILPRVAQPQHF
CDR3 DNA: TGTGCCAGCAGCCCACCTCGACAGTTTATTTCTATCCTACCACGGGTGGCTCAGCCCCAGCATTTT

D gene: -
J gene: TRBJ2-3
clone size: -
V gene: TRBV7-9
CDR3 protein: CASSSTGMASTDTQYF
CDR3 DNA: TGTGCCAGCAGCTCTACAGGGATGGCTAGCACAGATACGCAGTATTTT

D gene: -
J gene: TRBJ2-5
clone size: -
V gene: TRBV5-3
CDR3 protein: CASIVLYEVLETQYF
CDR3 DNA: TGTGCCAGCATCGTACTTTATGAAGTCTTGGAGACCCAGTACTTC

D gene: TRBD1
J gene: TRBJ1-2
clone size: once
V gene: TRBV7-2
CDR3 protein: CASSLSGDRGNGYTF
CDR3 DNA: TGTGCCAGCAGCTTATCCGGAGACAGGGGTAATGGCTACACCTTC

D gene: TRBD2
J gene: TRBJ2-1
clone size: -
V gene: TRBV2
CDR3 protein: CASSSRGGGAINEQFF
CDR3 DNA: TGTGCCAGCAGTTCCCGGGGCGGGGGGGCCATAAATGAGCAGTTCTTC

D gene: -
J gene: TRBJ1-5
clone size: -
V gene: TRBV7-3
CDR3 protein: CASSQGPGQPQHF
CDR3 DNA: TGTGCCAGTAGCCAGGGGCCGGGGCAGCCCCAGCATTTT

D gene: -
J gene: TRBJ2-1
clone size: few
V gene: TRBV6-5
CDR3 protein: CASSYSGQIEQFF
CDR3 DNA: TGTGCCAGCAGTTACTCTGGGCAGATTGAGCAGTTCTTC